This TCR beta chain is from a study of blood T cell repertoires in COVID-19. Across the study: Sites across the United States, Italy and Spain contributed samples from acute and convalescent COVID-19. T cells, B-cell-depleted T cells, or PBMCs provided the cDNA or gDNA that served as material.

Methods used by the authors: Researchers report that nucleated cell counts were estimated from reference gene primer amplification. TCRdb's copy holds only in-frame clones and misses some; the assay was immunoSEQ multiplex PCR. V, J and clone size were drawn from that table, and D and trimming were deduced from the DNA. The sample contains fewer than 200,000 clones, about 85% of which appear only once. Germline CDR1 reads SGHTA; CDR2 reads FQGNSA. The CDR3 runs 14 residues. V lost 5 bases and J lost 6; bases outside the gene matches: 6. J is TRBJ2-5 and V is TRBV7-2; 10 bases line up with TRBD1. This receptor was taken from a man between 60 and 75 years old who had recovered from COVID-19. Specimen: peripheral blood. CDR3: CASSPGTGAKTQYF. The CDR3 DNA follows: TGTGCCAGCAGCCCCGGGACAGGGGCGAAGACCCAGTACTTC.